The rows below give T cell receptor beta chains drawn from one sample of a study of cytomegalovirus exposure and HLA in healthy donors. The repertoire was sequenced with immunoSEQ multiplex PCR; TCRdb's copy has only in-frame clones and lacks some. Of 90,000 to 100,000 clones in the sample, less than 90% were seen once. Source material: PBMCs. The receptors here all came from a young man in good health and CMV-seropositive. CDR3s include the opening cysteine and the closing phenylalanine or tryptophan. Each record gives: clone size, V gene, D gene, J gene, CDR3 DNA, CDR3 protein. The D gene is left open where the match is weak. Size is omitted from some rows. Given values are once, few, many or a class for expanded clones.

>-|TRBV19|-|TRBJ2-3
TGTGCCAGTAGTATGGGGCTAGAGACAGATACGCAGTATTTT
CASSMGLETDTQYF
>-|TRBV7-9|-|TRBJ1-3
TGTGCCAGCAGCTTAGACTCGGGAAACACCATATATTTT
CASSLDSGNTIYF
>few|TRBV28|-|TRBJ1-2
TGTGCCAGCAGTTCGGGACATAGAGCCATAGGCTACACCTTC
CASSSGHRAIGYTF
>few|TRBV5-1|TRBD1|TRBJ2-1
TGCGCCAGCAGCGCAGGGGGCATCGGCAATGAGCAGTTCTTC
CASSAGGIGNEQFF
>-|TRBV2|TRBD1|TRBJ1-2
TGTGCCAGCAACCCCGGGACAGAAAACTTCTATGGCTACACCTTC
CASNPGTENFYGYTF
>-|TRBV27|TRBD2|TRBJ2-5
TGTGCCAGCAGTTTGGGACTAGCGGGAACAGAGACCCAGTACTTC
CASSLGLAGTETQYF
>-|TRBV7-2|TRBD1|TRBJ1-5
TGTGCCAGCAGCCCCACAGGGGGCGGCAATCAGCCCCAGCATTTT
CASSPTGGGNQPQHF
>-|TRBV5-6|-|TRBJ2-5
TGTGCCAGCAGCTTACAGGGTCCAGAGACCCAGTACTTC
CASSLQGPETQYF
>-|TRBV19|TRBD1|TRBJ2-7
TGTGCCAGTAGTAGGGACAGGGTTCGCGAGCAGTACTTC
CASSRDRVREQYF
>-|TRBV6-1|-|TRBJ2-3
TGTGCCAGCCTGGTTCTGAGTTCTAGCACAGATACGCAGTATTTT
CASLVLSSSTDTQYF
>-|TRBV11-1|-|TRBJ1-1
TGTGCCAGCAGGCCTTCCGGGAGAGAGAACACTGAAGCTTTCTTT
CASRPSGRENTEAFF
>-|TRBV11-3|-|TRBJ2-5
TGTGCCAGCAGCCCGGCCAGGTACCAAGAGACCCAGTACTTC
CASSPARYQETQYF
>-|TRBV11-3|-|TRBJ2-7
TGTGCCAGCAGCCCAAATCTAGACTCCTACGAGCAGTACTTC
CASSPNLDSYEQYF
>-|TRBV15|-|TRBJ1-3
TGTGCCACCAGCAGAGAGCGGAGTTACGGAAACACCATATATTTT
CATSRERSYGNTIYF
>-|TRBV27|TRBD2|TRBJ2-1
TGTGCCAGCAGTCCGGGACTAGCGGGGTACAATGAGCAGTTCTTC
CASSPGLAGYNEQFF
>-|TRBV19|TRBD1|TRBJ1-2
TGTGCCAGTAGGGACGACAGGGCTAATGGCTACACCTTC
CASRDDRANGYTF
>-|TRBV4-3|TRBD2|TRBJ2-3
TGCGCCAGCAGCCAAGATGTGGCTAGCGGGACCACAGATACGCAGTATTTT
CASSQDVASGTTDTQYF
>few|TRBV7-2|TRBD1|TRBJ1-5
TGTGCCAGCAGCTACAGGGGAAATCAGCCCCAGCATTTT
CASSYRGNQPQHF
>-|TRBV28|TRBD2|TRBJ2-3
TGTGCCAGCAGTTTAAGGACCGGGGGGGCTAGCACAGATACGCAGTATTTT
CASSLRTGGASTDTQYF
>-|TRBV25-1|-|TRBJ1-4
TGTGCCACCTCAGGGGACGAAAAACTGTTTTTT
CATSGDEKLFF
>-|TRBV19|TRBD1|TRBJ2-1
TGTGCCAGTAGCCATACAGGGGGCGCCGGCAATGAGCAGTTCTTC
CASSHTGGAGNEQFF
>once|TRBV5-6|TRBD1|TRBJ2-3
TGTGCCAGCAGCACCGGACAGGCAGATACGCAGTATTTT
CASSTGQADTQYF
>-|TRBV28|TRBD2|TRBJ2-3
TGTGCCAGCAGTCCCGAACTAGCGGGAGTGACAGATACGCAGTATTTT
CASSPELAGVTDTQYF
>-|TRBV4-2|TRBD1|TRBJ1-3
TGTGCCAGCAGCCAAGACAGGGGGAGTGGAAACACCATATATTTT
CASSQDRGSGNTIYF
>-|TRBV5-8|TRBD2|TRBJ2-7
TGTGCCAGCAGCTTGGTGGCTAGCGGGAGAACCGAGCAGTACTTC
CASSLVASGRTEQYF
>-|TRBV9|-|TRBJ2-2
TGTGCCAGCAGCGGACAATTCGGGGAGCTGTTTTTT
CASSGQFGELFF
>-|TRBV4-3|TRBD2|TRBJ2-2
TGCGCCAGCAGCCAAGATAAGACTAGCGGGCAAAACACCGGGGAGCTGTTTTTT
CASSQDKTSGQNTGELFF
>-|TRBV15|TRBD2|TRBJ2-1
TGTGCCACCAGCAGAGAGACAGGGACTAGCGGGCTGGAGCAGTTCTTC
CATSRETGTSGLEQFF
>once|TRBV7-2|-|TRBJ2-7
TGTGCCAGCAACCGATATCAGGAAGCCTACGAGCAGTACTTC
CASNRYQEAYEQYF
>-|TRBV27|-|TRBJ2-3
TGTGCCAGCAGCCCAATAGCCGCAGATACGCAGTATTTT
CASSPIAADTQYF
>-|TRBV6-1|-|TRBJ2-7
TGTGCCAGCAGTGACCCCCAGGTACCCTACGAGCAGTACTTC
CASSDPQVPYEQYF
>-|TRBV7-2|TRBD1|TRBJ1-2
TGTGCCAGCAGCCTCAACCCCGGGACAGGGCGTCCCTACACCTTC
CASSLNPGTGRPYTF
>once|TRBV14|TRBD1|TRBJ2-7
TGTGCCAGCAGCCAAGATGCCGGACAGGGAACATGGTACGAGCAGTACTTC
CASSQDAGQGTWYEQYF
>-|TRBV7-9|-|TRBJ1-1
TGTGCCAGCAGCTTAAGGCGCAGGGGCGAAGAAGCTTTCTTT
CASSLRRRGEEAFF
>few|TRBV9|-|TRBJ2-7
TGTGCCAGCAGCGTAAACGAGGGCAGGGAGCAGTACTTC
CASSVNEGREQYF
>-|TRBV11-1|-|TRBJ2-7
TGTGCCAGCAGCTCGTATGACAGGTACTACGAGCAGTACTTC
CASSSYDRYYEQYF
>-|TRBV10-3|-|TRBJ1-2
TGTGCCATCAGTGAGTCAGTATTGGTTCGGACAAGGGGGAACTATGGCTACACCTTC
CAISESVLVRTRGNYGYTF
>-|TRBV2|-|TRBJ2-2
TGTGCCAGCAGTGAATGGCAGGGCGGGGAGCTGTTTTTT
CASSEWQGGELFF
>-|TRBV6-4|TRBD2|TRBJ2-7
TGTGCCAGCAGTGGCCCCTCACTAGCGGGGGCAACCTACGAGCAGTACTTC
CASSGPSLAGATYEQYF
>-|TRBV6-5|-|TRBJ1-2
TGTGCCAGCAGTTACTCGTTATCAGGGAATGGCTACACCTTC
CASSYSLSGNGYTF
>-|TRBV7-9|-|TRBJ1-1
TGTGCCAGCAGCGTGTTCGGGGTGGTGAACACTGAAGCTTTCTTT
CASSVFGVVNTEAFF
>-|TRBV12-5|TRBD2|TRBJ2-5
TGTGCTAGTGGTCCGGGGACTAGAACGCAGGAGACCCAGTACTTC
CASGPGTRTQETQYF
>-|TRBV7-3|-|TRBJ2-5
TGTGCCAGCAGCTTATCAGGGGTAGCTGAGACCCAGTACTTC
CASSLSGVAETQYF
>-|TRBV5-8|TRBD1|TRBJ1-2
TGTGCCAGCAGCCACGGATGGACAGGGAACTATGGCTACACCTTC
CASSHGWTGNYGYTF
>-|TRBV6-1|-|TRBJ1-1
TGTGCCAGCAGTGAAGGTACAGGGAACACTGAAGCTTTCTTT
CASSEGTGNTEAFF
>-|TRBV2|TRBD1|TRBJ1-2
TGTGCCAGCTGGGGGACAGGGAGCGGCTACACCTTC
CASWGTGSGYTF
>-|TRBV27|-|TRBJ1-2
TGTGCCAGCAGTCCGAATCCGACAGGCCCCTATGGCTACACCTTC
CASSPNPTGPYGYTF
>-|TRBV10-3|-|TRBJ2-7
TGTGCCATCTCAGACACCTACGAGCAGTACTTC
CAISDTYEQYF
>-|TRBV19|-|TRBJ2-7
TGTGCCAGTAGTACCCTCTCCCTCGCCGAGGCCTACGAGCAGTACTTC
CASSTLSLAEAYEQYF
>-|TRBV5-4|-|TRBJ2-1
TGTGCCAGCAGCTTGGAGGGGGTCGACAATGAGCAGTTCTTC
CASSLEGVDNEQFF
>-|TRBV12-5|-|TRBJ2-5
TGTGCTAGTACGTATTCCCAGGGGCACGAGACCCAGTACTTC
CASTYSQGHETQYF
>-|TRBV5-6|TRBD1|TRBJ2-1
TGTGCCAGCAGCTTTGACAGGGGGCTTCGGTACAATGAGCAGTTCTTC
CASSFDRGLRYNEQFF
>-|TRBV29-1|-|TRBJ1-2
TGCAGCGTTGAAAGACCATACAGTCCTACCTTC
CSVERPYSPTF
>-|TRBV28|TRBD1|TRBJ1-3
TGTGCCAGCAGAGACAGGGAATTCAGAAACACCATATATTTT
CASRDREFRNTIYF
>-|TRBV7-9|TRBD1|TRBJ1-5
TGTGCCAGCAGCTTAGGGACAGGGGGCGACAATCAGCCCCAGCATTTT
CASSLGTGGDNQPQHF
>-|TRBV19|TRBD1|TRBJ1-5
TGTGCCAGTAGTTTCCTTGGACAGGGCAATCAGCCCCAGCATTTT
CASSFLGQGNQPQHF
>few|TRBV19|TRBD2|TRBJ2-7
TGTGCCAGTAGTATAATCAAGGCTAGCGGTACCTACGAGCAGTACTTC
CASSIIKASGTYEQYF